This TCR beta chain emerged from a study of OX40 agonist ivuxolimab in advanced cancers. Study-wide background: Prior checkpoint blockade (anti-PD-1, anti-PD-L1 or anti-CTLA-4) was permitted; about 40% had it.

Sequencing used immunoSEQ multiplex PCR; TCRdb keeps in-frame clones, though not all of them. The sample holds about 96,000 clones; about 90% are singletons and the top ten take around 1.6%. Germline CDR1 and CDR2: LGHNA and YSLEER. Between the trimmed V and J ends, which lost 0 bases and 3 bases, there was a span of 15 bases. The CDR3 length is 16 residues. Blood sampling took place at baseline, cycle 4 day 1, and cycle 7 day 1. The gene calls are TRBV4-3 and TRBJ2-7; D possibly uses TRBD1 or TRBD2 (5 bases each). This sample comprised CD4+ or CD8+ T cells sorted from blood, obtained in a trial of the OX40 agonist ivuxolimab. The source of this sequence is an adult with an advanced solid tumor such as melanoma, head and neck, liver or kidney cancer. CDR3 loop: CASSQDSGRGLYEQYF. The CDR3 DNA reads TGCGCCAGCAGCCAAGATTCGGGAAGGGGCCTCTACGAGCAGTACTTC.